The clone carrying this T cell receptor (beta chain) was observed a handful of times. Its antigen remains unidentified. These data belong to a study of T cells after yellow fever vaccination. The CDR3 is 14 amino acids. In germline, CDR1 is DFQATT, CDR2 SNEGSKA (reference sequence). Trimming pared 3 bases from V and 4 bases from J, leaving 15 bases between. From the 5' RACE reads, TCRdb called clonotypes with MiXCR, one entry per CDR3 protein. The table has some 600,000 distinct CDR3 sequences, 17% seen once. Study findings and constraints: Subsequent booster samples again held most clones from primary vaccination (96% CD4, 85% to 90% CD8). The study found a weaker secondary response that peaked faster, day 5 versus 15. The CD4 compartment and the CD8 compartment contained a small share of clonotypes in common.

The chain employs TRBV20-1 and TRBJ2-5, with D maybe TRBD1 (6 bases). The sequence was collected from a man younger than 35 who received the YFV17D yellow fever vaccine. The specimen comprised PBMCs, sampled 5 days after the first yellow fever vaccination. The CDR3 nucleotides read TGCAGTGCTAGCGCGTCTACAGGGATAGAGACCCAGTACTTC. As protein: CSASASTGIETQYF.